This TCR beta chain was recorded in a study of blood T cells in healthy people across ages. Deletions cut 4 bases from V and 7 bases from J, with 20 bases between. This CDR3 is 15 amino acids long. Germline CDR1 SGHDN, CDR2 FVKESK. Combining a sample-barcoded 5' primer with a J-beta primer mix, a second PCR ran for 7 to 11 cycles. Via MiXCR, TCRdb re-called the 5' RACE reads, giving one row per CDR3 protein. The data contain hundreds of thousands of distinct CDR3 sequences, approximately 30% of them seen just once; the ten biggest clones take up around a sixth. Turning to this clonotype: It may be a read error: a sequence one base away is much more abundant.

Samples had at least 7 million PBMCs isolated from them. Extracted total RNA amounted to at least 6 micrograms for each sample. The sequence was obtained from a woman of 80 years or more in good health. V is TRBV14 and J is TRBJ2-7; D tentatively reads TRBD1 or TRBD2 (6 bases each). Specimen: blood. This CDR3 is CASSPRTLGGGEQYF. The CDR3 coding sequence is TGTGCCAGCAGCCCTCGGACCCTCGGGGGCGGTGAGCAGTACTTC.